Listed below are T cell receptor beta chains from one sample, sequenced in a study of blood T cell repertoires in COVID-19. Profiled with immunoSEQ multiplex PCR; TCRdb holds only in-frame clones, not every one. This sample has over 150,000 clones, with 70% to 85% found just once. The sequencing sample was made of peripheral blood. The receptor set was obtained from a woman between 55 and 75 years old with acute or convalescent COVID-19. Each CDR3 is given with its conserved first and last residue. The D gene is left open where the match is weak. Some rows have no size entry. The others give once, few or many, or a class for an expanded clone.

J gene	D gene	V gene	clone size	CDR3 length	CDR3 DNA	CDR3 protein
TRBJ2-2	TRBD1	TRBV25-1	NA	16	TGTGCCAGCAGTGTTCTACAGGGGGCTGTAACCGGGGAGCTGTTTTTT	CASSVLQGAVTGELFF
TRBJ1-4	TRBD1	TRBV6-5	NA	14	TGTGCCAGCAGGGGGACAGGGGGGAATGAAAAACTGTTTTTT	CASRGTGGNEKLFF
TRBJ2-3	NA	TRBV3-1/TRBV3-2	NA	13	TGTGCCAGCAGCCAAGGAGGCACAGATACGCAGTATTTT	CASSQGGTDTQYF
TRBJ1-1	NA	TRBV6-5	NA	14	TGTGCCAGCAGAAGACAGTCGGGGAACACTGAAGCTTTCTTT	CASRRQSGNTEAFF
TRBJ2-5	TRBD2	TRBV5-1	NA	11	TGCGCCAGCGGACTAGGTGAGACCCAGTACTTC	CASGLGETQYF
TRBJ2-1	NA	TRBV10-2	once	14	TGCGCCAGCTGCTCGGGACATATGGGCAATGAGCAGTTCTTC	CASCSGHMGNEQFF
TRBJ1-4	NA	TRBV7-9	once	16	TGTGCCAGCAGCTTAGGAGCGGGAGCAACTAATGAAAAACTGTTTTTT	CASSLGAGATNEKLFF
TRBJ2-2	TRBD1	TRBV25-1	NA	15	TGTGCCAGCAGTGAATCCCACAGGGGAGCGGGGGAGCTGTTTTTT	CASSESHRGAGELFF
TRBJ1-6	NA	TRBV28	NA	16	TGTGCCAGCAGTTTTTTTGGTTACCCCTCCCGGGCGGACTCTGTCTTT	CASSFFGYPSRADSVF
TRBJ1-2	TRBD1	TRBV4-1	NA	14	TGCGCCAGCAGCCAAGAGGACAGGGGCTATGGCTACACCTTC	CASSQEDRGYGYTF
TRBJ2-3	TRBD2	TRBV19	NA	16	TGTGCCAGTATCTCCCGGGATAGCGGGGCCGCAGATACGCAGTATTTT	CASISRDSGAADTQYF
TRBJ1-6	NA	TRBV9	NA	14	TGTGCCAGCAGCGTAGGAGTTGCTCGTTCACCCCTCCACTTT	CASSVGVARSPLHF
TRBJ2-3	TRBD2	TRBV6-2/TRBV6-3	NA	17	TGTGCCAGCAGTTACCCGACTAGCGGGGGGGCCCAAGATACGCAGTATTTT	CASSYPTSGGAQDTQYF
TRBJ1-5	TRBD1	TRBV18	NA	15	TGTGCCAGCTCATCTACAGACAGGGTTGGGCAGCCCCAGCATTTT	CASSSTDRVGQPQHF
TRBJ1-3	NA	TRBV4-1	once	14	TGCGCCAGCAGCCAAGCAGGGGAGGGTAACACCATATATTTT	CASSQAGEGNTIYF
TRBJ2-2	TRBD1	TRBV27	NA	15	TGTGCCAGCAGACGACAGGGGGCCGGCACCGGGGAGCTGTTTTTT	CASRRQGAGTGELFF
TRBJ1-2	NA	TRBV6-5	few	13	TGTGCCAGCAGTTCTCGGACTGGAAGCGGCTACACCTTC	CASSSRTGSGYTF
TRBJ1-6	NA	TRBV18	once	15	TGTGCCAGCTCACCGGCATCCAGGAATAATTCACCCCTCCACTTT	CASSPASRNNSPLHF
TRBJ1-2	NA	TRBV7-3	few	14	TGTGCCAGCAGCTTCGGTCGGACAGACTATGGCTACACCTTC	CASSFGRTDYGYTF
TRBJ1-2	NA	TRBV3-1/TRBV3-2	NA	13	TGTGCCAGCAGCCAAGGGGCCTTCCGTGGCTACACCTTC	CASSQGAFRGYTF
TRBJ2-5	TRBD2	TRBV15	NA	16	TGTGCCACCAGCAGAGAGGCTAGCGGGTACCAAGAGACCCAGTACTTC	CATSREASGYQETQYF
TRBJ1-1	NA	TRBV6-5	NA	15	TGTGCCAGCAGTCACTCCCGGGAGGGGAACACTGAAGCTTTCTTT	CASSHSREGNTEAFF
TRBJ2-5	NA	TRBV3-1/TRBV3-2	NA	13	TGTGCCAGCAGCGCTCACGGGATGGAGACCCAGTACTTC	CASSAHGMETQYF
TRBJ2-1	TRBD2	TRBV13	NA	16	TGTGCCAGCAGCTTACCTCGCGCCGGGGGGGCTCATGAGCAGTTCTTC	CASSLPRAGGAHEQFF
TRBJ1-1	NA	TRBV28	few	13	TGTGCCAGCAGCCTGGCGGGCGCGGCTGAAGCTTTCTTT	CASSLAGAAEAFF
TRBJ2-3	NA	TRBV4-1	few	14	TGCGCCAGCAGCCAGCGACGAGGATCGGATACGCAGTATTTT	CASSQRRGSDTQYF
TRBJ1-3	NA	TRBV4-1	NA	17	TGCGCCAGCAGCCAAGAAGGTACAGGGCCCCCTGGAAACACCATATATTTT	CASSQEGTGPPGNTIYF
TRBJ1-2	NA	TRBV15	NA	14	TGTGCCACCAGCTCGCGTTTCAGGGGCTATGGCTACACCTTC	CATSSRFRGYGYTF
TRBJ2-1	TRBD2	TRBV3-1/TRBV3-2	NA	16	TGTGCCAGCAGCCAAGTTGGGGCTAGCGGGTACAATGAGCAGTTCTTC	CASSQVGASGYNEQFF
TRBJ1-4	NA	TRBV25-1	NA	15	TGTGCCAGCAGCCCACTACAGGAGAAGGGGGAAAAACTGTTTTTT	CASSPLQEKGEKLFF
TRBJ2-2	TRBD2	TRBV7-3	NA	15	TGTGCCAGCAGCTCCGGGGGGGCCTACACCGGGGAGCTGTTTTTT	CASSSGGAYTGELFF
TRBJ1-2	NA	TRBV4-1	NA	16	TGCGCCAGCAGCCCCGGTTTCGGGAAGGCTAACTATGGCTACACCTTC	CASSPGFGKANYGYTF
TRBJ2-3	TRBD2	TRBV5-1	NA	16	TGCGCCAGCAGCTTGTCTGCGGGGGTGGGGCCAGATACGCAGTATTTT	CASSLSAGVGPDTQYF
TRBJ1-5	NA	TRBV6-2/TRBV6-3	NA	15	TGTGCCAGCAGTTACATAGGGGTTAGCAATCAGCCCCAGCATTTT	CASSYIGVSNQPQHF
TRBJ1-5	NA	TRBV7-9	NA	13	TGTGCCAGCAGCGCACCGGGTAATCAGCCCCAGCATTTT	CASSAPGNQPQHF
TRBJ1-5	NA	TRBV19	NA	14	TGTGCCAGTTATAATGGAGGAGGAAATCAGCCCCAGCATTTT	CASYNGGGNQPQHF
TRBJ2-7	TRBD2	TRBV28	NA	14	TGTGCCAGCAAAGGAGGGACTATCTACTACGAGCAGTACTTC	CASKGGTIYYEQYF
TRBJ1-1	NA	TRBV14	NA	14	TGTGCCAGCAGCTCTTCCCTCAGGGCCACTGAAGCTTTCTTT	CASSSSLRATEAFF
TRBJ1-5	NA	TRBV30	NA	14	TGTGCCTGGAGTGTAGGCAGGGGAATTGAGCCCCAGCATTTT	CAWSVGRGIEPQHF
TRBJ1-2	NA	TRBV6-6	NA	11	TGTGCCAGCAGTACTAGGGTTGGCTACACCTTC	CASSTRVGYTF
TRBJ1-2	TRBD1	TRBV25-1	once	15	TGTGCCAGCAGTGAATCCGGAAAAGGAGGGGGCGGCTACACCTTC	CASSESGKGGGGYTF
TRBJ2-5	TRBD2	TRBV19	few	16	TGTGCCAGTAGTACCCCCTGGGGGGGAAGCCGTAAGACCCAGTACTTC	CASSTPWGGSRKTQYF
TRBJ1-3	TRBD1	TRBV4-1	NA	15	TGCGCCAGCAGCCAAGCCGGGACAGGGGGAAACACCATATATTTT	CASSQAGTGGNTIYF
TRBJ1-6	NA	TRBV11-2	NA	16	TGTGCCAGCAGCTCTAATTTCTCTCCCAATAATTCACCCCTCCACTTT	CASSSNFSPNNSPLHF
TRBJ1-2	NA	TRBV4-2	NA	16	TGTGCCAGCAGCCGCTCCTCCGGTGAGGGATCCTATGGCTACACCTTC	CASSRSSGEGSYGYTF
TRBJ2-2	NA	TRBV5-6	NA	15	TGTGCCAGCAGCGCCCGGAGTCGAGGGATCGGGGAGCTGTTTTTT	CASSARSRGIGELFF
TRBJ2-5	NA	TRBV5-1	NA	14	TGCGCCAGCAGCTTCGGAGGGTATCAAGAGACCCAGTACTTC	CASSFGGYQETQYF
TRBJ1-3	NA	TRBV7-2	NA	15	TGTGCCAGCAGCTTTGCCGCAGGGTCTGGAAACACCATATATTTT	CASSFAAGSGNTIYF
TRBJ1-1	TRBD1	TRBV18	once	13	TGTGCCAGCTCACCTACAGGGGACACTGAAGCTTTCTTT	CASSPTGDTEAFF
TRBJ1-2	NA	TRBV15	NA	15	TGTGCCACCAGCAGAGCCGGTGACACGTACTATGGCTACACCTTC	CATSRAGDTYYGYTF
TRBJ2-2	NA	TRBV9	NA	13	TGTGCCAGCAGCGTTACACCTACCGGGGAGCTGTTTTTT	CASSVTPTGELFF
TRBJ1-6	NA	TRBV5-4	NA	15	TGTGCCAGCAGCTTGGACCAACTCTATAATTCACCCCTCCACTTT	CASSLDQLYNSPLHF
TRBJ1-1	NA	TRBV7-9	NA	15	TGTGCCAGCAGGAGGGTTCAGGGGTTGAACACTGAAGCTTTCTTT	CASRRVQGLNTEAFF
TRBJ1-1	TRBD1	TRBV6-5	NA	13	TGTGCCAGCAGCAACAGGGGGAAAACTGAAGCTTTCTTT	CASSNRGKTEAFF
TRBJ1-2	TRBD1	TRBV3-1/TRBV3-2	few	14	TGTGCCAGCAGCCATTTGGACAGGGGGCATGGCTACACCTTC	CASSHLDRGHGYTF
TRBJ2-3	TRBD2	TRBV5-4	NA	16	TGTGCCAGCAGCGCCCCCAGCGGGGGGGCCTTAGATACGCAGTATTTT	CASSAPSGGALDTQYF
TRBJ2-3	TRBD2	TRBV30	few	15	TGTGCCTGGAGAAGTAGCGGGGGGGGCACAGATACGCAGTATTTT	CAWRSSGGGTDTQYF
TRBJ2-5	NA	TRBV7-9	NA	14	TGTGCCAGCAGCTTAGGTTCCGGGGTAGAGACCCAGTACTTC	CASSLGSGVETQYF
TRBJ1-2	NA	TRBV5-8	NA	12	TGTGCCAGCAGCTTGGCCTATCGCGGCTACACCTTC	CASSLAYRGYTF